This T cell receptor beta chain appears in the sequencing data of a study of blood T cell repertoires in COVID-19. Study in general: Researchers got acute and convalescent COVID-19 samples from the United States, Italy and Spain.

Sequencing was performed with immunoSEQ multiplex PCR; in TCRdb, only in-frame clones are kept and a portion is missing. This repertoire shows over 250,000 clones, 65% to 90% found once; its top ten account for about an eighth. Those enrolled in Seattle joined during active infection and were followed longitudinally afterward. There are 13 residues in the CDR3. The V end was cut by 4 bases, the J end by 4 bases, with 10 bases between. The receptor was isolated from a woman aged 70 to 79 with COVID-19, enrolled during active disease. The sequenced sample was peripheral blood. The genes are TRBV12-3 or TRBV12-4 and TRBJ1-2, with TRBD1 as a possible D gene (5 bases). In nucleotides, the CDR3 is TGTGCCAGCAGTTGGGGCAGCTTCTATGGCTACACCTTC. Translation: CASSWGSFYGYTF.